The 21 T cell receptor beta chains presented below share a single source sample, sequenced in a study of blood T cell repertoires in COVID-19. Sequencing was performed with immunoSEQ multiplex PCR; in TCRdb, only in-frame clones are kept and a portion is missing. Of about 59,000 clones listed, 91% are singletons. Sequenced: peripheral blood. The receptors shown here come from a human donor in a cohort sampled during active COVID-19.

The chain joins TRBV6-4 to TRBJ2-5; the match to TRBD2 covers 11 bases. This CDR3 spans 17 amino acids. Germline assignment: CDR1 MRHNA and CDR2 SNTAGT. V lost 0 bases, J lost 2 bases, and 5 bases stayed unmatched. CDR3 protein: CASSDSYSGGAQETQYF. The CDR3 nucleotides read TGTGCCAGCAGTGACTCTTATAGCGGGGGGGCTCAAGAGACCCAGTACTTC.

V usage is TRBV6-1 and J usage is TRBJ1-3; 10 bases agree with TRBD1. The CDR3 is made up of 16 amino acids. Germline values: CDR1 MNHNS, CDR2 SASEGT. With 4 bases clipped from V and 4 bases from J, the junction kept 7 bases outside the gene matches. CDR3 amino acids: CASSGWGQGYGNTIYF. The DNA for the CDR3 is TGTGCCAGCAGTGGATGGGGACAGGGGTACGGAAACACCATATATTTT.

V usage is TRBV2 and J usage is TRBJ2-6; TRBD2 might be the D (6 bases). Trimming removed 4 bases from V and 0 bases from J, with 10 bases in between. CDR3 length: 16 amino acids. In germline, CDR1 is SNHLY, CDR2 FYNNEI. CDR3 bases: TGTGCCAGCAGTGGGCCGGGAGTCTCTGGGGCCAACGTCCTGACTTTC. This encodes CASSGPGVSGANVLTF.

The chain links TRBV30 to TRBJ1-1, with TRBD1 as a possible D gene (6 bases). V lost 1 base and J lost 1, with 10 bases in between. CDR3 size: 14 residues. Germline assignment: CDR1 GTSNPN and CDR2 SVGIG (reference sequence). The CDR3, as DNA: TGTGCCTGGAGTGCGGGACACCAGAACACTGAAGCTTTCTTT. It is translated as CAWSAGHQNTEAFF.

The V call is TRBV19, the J call TRBJ2-5; 10 bases map to TRBD2. V was clipped by 3 bases and J by 5 bases; unmatched bases: 6. This CDR3 comprises 15 residues. Germline lookup yields CDR1 LNHDA and CDR2 SQIVND (reference sequence). The CDR3 region has the DNA TGTGCCAGTAGTATGGGTCTAGCGGGGGTGGAGACCCAGTACTTC. Translating gives CASSMGLAGVETQYF.

The rearrangement joins TRBV11-1 to TRBJ2-7; 10 bases fit TRBD1. The CDR3 totals 15 residues. CDR1 SGHAT and CDR2 FQDESV come from the germline V gene (reference sequence). V lost 4 bases, J lost 7 bases, and 10 bases stayed unmatched. The chain's CDR3 is CASSSTGTGVLEQYF. CDR3 sequence (DNA): TGTGCCAGCAGCTCGACCGGGACAGGGGTGTTGGAGCAGTACTTC.

This clone has just one count. The chain is built from TRBV11-3 and TRBJ2-1; D may be TRBD2 (5 bases). Trimming pared 1 base from V and 7 bases from J, leaving 14 bases between. The CDR3 has 15 residues. CDR1 and CDR2 from the germline V gene are SGHNT and YENEEA. Written as DNA, the CDR3 is TGTGCCAGCAGCTTAGGTAGCGTCTTGGGTAATGAGCAGTTCTTC. This encodes CASSLGSVLGNEQFF.

The genes are TRBV5-1 and TRBJ2-1, with TRBD2 matching over 9 bases. The germline CDR1 and CDR2 sequences are SGHRS and YFSETQ. V trimming: 4 bases; J trimming: 8 bases; junction bases outside the gene matches: 10. This CDR3 region has 15 residues. DNA of the CDR3: TGCGCCAGCAGCCCCGAGGGGACTAGCTGGGATGAGCAGTTCTTC. The encoded protein is CASSPEGTSWDEQFF.

The chain uses TRBV5-1 and TRBJ2-1; D is uncertain. In germline, CDR1 is SGHRS, CDR2 YFSETQ. V lost 4 bases to trimming and J lost 3 bases, with 11 bases between them. This CDR3 comprises 14 residues. Here the CDR3 DNA reads TGCGCCAGCAGCCTGCTTGGAGACTACAATGAGCAGTTCTTC. Translating it yields CASSLLGDYNEQFF.

This clone appeared once. This chain links TRBV19 with TRBJ2-3; D possibly corresponds to TRBD1 (5 bases). Germline CDR1 LNHDA, CDR2 SQIVND (reference sequence). Trimming left V 3 bases short and J 0 bases short, with 13 bases between. This CDR3 contains 16 residues. The CDR3 DNA reads TGTGCCAGTAGTATCATGGACACTTCTAGCACAGATACGCAGTATTTT. Protein sequence: CASSIMDTSSTDTQYF.

The chain has TRBV27 and TRBJ1-6; 8 bases are shared with TRBD1. This CDR3 is 17 amino acids long. Germline trimming cut 3 bases from V and 4 bases from J; bases unmatched to any gene: 8. CDR1 and CDR2 from the germline V gene are MNHEY and SMNVEV (reference sequence). The CDR3 loop reads CASSFGSRGRYNSPLHF. CDR3 nucleotides: TGTGCCAGCAGTTTTGGATCCAGGGGGCGGTATAATTCACCCCTCCACTTT.

This chain links TRBV3-1 (or the pseudogene TRBV3-2) with TRBJ2-3; D may be TRBD1 (5 bases). V lost 4 bases to trimming and J lost 0 bases, with 11 bases between them. The V gene's germline CDR1 is LGHDT and CDR2 YNNKEL (reference sequence). The CDR3 runs to 15 residues. The CDR3 loop is CASSPRALSTDTQYF. The CDR3, as DNA: TGTGCCAGCAGCCCCAGGGCTCTTAGCACAGATACGCAGTATTTT.

This chain uses TRBV18 with TRBJ2-2; D ambiguous. Germline CDR1 reads KGHSH; CDR2 reads LQKENI. This CDR3 has 12 amino acids. Trimming cost V 6 bases and J 4 bases, with 6 bases left between them. The CDR3 DNA is TGTGCCAGCTCCCTCTTCACCGGGGAGCTGTTTTTT. Its protein product is CASSLFTGELFF. The full variable domain, in which reference TRBV18 and TRBJ2-2 provide the parts outside the CDR3, is NAGVMQNPRHLVRRRGQEARLRCSPMKGHSHVYWYRQLPEEGLKFMVYLQKENIIDESGMPKERFSAEFPKEGPSILRIQQVVRGDSAAYFCASSLFTGELFFGEGSRLTVL.

The V call is TRBV9, the J call TRBJ2-3; D perhaps matches TRBD2 (5 bases). The CDR3 totals 15 residues. The V gene lost 0 bases and the J gene lost 4 bases, with 12 bases spanning the gap. Germline V gene lookup returns CDR1 SGDLS and CDR2 YYNGEE. As DNA, the CDR3 is TGTGCCAGCAGCGTAGGCCTAGCATTAGCAGATACGCAGTATTTT. Residues: CASSVGLALADTQYF.

The chain recombines TRBV7-9 with TRBJ1-5, with a weak D call TRBD1 (5 bases). This CDR3 region has 13 residues. Germline assignment: CDR1 SEHNR and CDR2 FQNEAQ (reference sequence). V lost 1 base, J lost 9 bases, and 10 bases lay in between. The CDR3: CASSLVGGWPQHF. CDR3 nucleotides: TGTGCCAGCAGCTTAGTCGGGGGGTGGCCCCAGCATTTT.

The sample holds one count of this clone. This chain uses TRBV11-2 with TRBJ2-3, with 7 bases that match TRBD2. The CDR3 loop spans 18 amino acids. Germline V gene lookup returns CDR1 SGHAT and CDR2 FQNNGV. Losses at the gene ends were 5 bases for V and 1 base for J; bases not matched to a gene: 15. Here the CDR3 reads CASSPGTTLRRGTDTQYF. The DNA for the CDR3 is TGTGCCAGCAGCCCCGGGACTACCTTGAGGCGGGGCACAGATACGCAGTATTTT.

The V gene is TRBV24-1, the J gene TRBJ2-1; 11 bases match TRBD2. Germline assignment: CDR1 KGHDR and CDR2 SFDVKD. The CDR3 loop spans 16 amino acids. V lost 3 bases and J lost 5; bases outside the gene matches: 5. The CDR3 loop reads CATSDVTSGSHNEQFF. The CDR3 region has the DNA TGTGCCACCAGTGATGTAACTAGCGGGAGTCACAATGAGCAGTTCTTC.

The rearrangement joins TRBV15 to TRBJ2-7, with D unclear. This CDR3 comprises 14 residues. Germline V gene sequence: CDR1 LNHNV, CDR2 YYDKDF (reference sequence). V gave up 1 base and J gave up 9 bases, with 16 bases separating them. CDR3 sequence reads: CATSRAGPHPAQYF. CDR3 in DNA: TGTGCCACCAGCAGAGCGGGTCCCCATCCGGCGCAGTACTTC. The complete variable domain, with remaining parts taken from reference TRBV15 and TRBJ2-7, reads DAMVIQNPRYQVTQFGKPVTLSCSQTLNHNVMYWYQQKSSQAPKLLFHYYDKDFNNEADTPDNFQSRRPNTSFCFLDIRSPGLGDTAMYLCATSRAGPHPAQYFGPGTRLTVT.

The CDR3 spells CASSHNTGEGQPQHF. The CDR3, as DNA: TGTGCCAGCAGCCACAACACAGGGGAAGGACAGCCCCAGCATTTT. V usage is TRBV9 and J usage is TRBJ1-5, with 7 bases matching TRBD1. This CDR3 is 15 amino acids long. Trimming removed 4 bases from V and 7 bases from J; junction bases left unmatched: 11. Germline-derived CDR1 and CDR2 are SGDLS and YYNGEE.

The sample holds one count of this clone. The rearrangement joins TRBV4-1 to TRBJ2-7, with 7 bases lining up with TRBD1. The germline CDR1 and CDR2 sequences are MGHRA and YSYEKL. J lost 2 bases, V lost 4 bases, and 8 bases had no gene match. The CDR3 covers 15 residues. This CDR3 is CASSPRETGTYEQYF. Here the CDR3 DNA reads TGCGCCAGCAGCCCGAGGGAGACAGGGACCTACGAGCAGTACTTC.

The gene calls are TRBV3-1 (or the pseudogene TRBV3-2) and TRBJ2-7; 8 bases match TRBD1. Germline V lookup: CDR1 LGHDT, CDR2 YNNKEL (reference sequence). V dropped 5 bases and J dropped 3; count of bases not matched to a gene: 12. The CDR3 loop spans 16 amino acids. CDR3 DNA: TGTGCCAGCAGCGACCAGGGGGCGAGTAGCCACTACGAGCAGTACTTC. It encodes CASSDQGASSHYEQYF.